This T cell receptor beta chain appears in the sequencing data of a study of T cell responses to AZD1222 COVID-19 vaccine (dated by TCRdb to the early 2020s). Turning to the overall study: AZD1222 recipients given second doses at about 4 weeks or at about 12 weeks were pooled, since spike-specific TCR depth and breadth were not found to differ between the two schedules. TCR sequencing covered about 230 trial participants: 207 given two doses of AZD1222 and some 25 given two doses of MenACWY control vaccine. Trial participants were enrolled by age into 18-55, 56-69 and 70-plus year subgroups, with 148, 28 and 57 TCR-sequenced participants respectively. Study-level results and caveats: After two AZD1222 doses, spike-specific TCR breadth and depth were significantly higher than at day 0 and than in MenACWY recipients. Nearly half of unique spike-specific TCRs reportedly recognized epitopes outside regions mutated in the B.1.351 and B.1.1.7 variants. CD4 TCRs associated with the vaccine covered the entire spike protein, and the dominant responses were in regions 160-218 and 743-854. Conclusions about previously exposed vaccinees are limited, since just 6 or 7 AZD1222 recipients were seropositive for SARS-CoV-2 at baseline. Most participants were white British and females outnumbered males, and the authors suggested that clonal diversity may have been underestimated. No day 14 peak-response samples were available, so repertoires were characterized only after the peak T cell response. The 56-69-year group was small, and its depth increase did not reach significance, likely because of low power.

For CDR1 and CDR2, the germline V gene (reference sequence) lists GTSNPN and SVGIG. From its cysteine to its phenylalanine, the CDR3 spans 16 amino acids. The DNA shown is the 48-base CDR3, in frame from base 1. At the junction V is shortened by 0 bases and J by 2 bases; bases outside the gene matches: 9. This clone came up a few times. The clone's antigen remains unknown. No much larger clone exists at a distance of one base, and base qualities are not known. The time point label for this specimen denotes: baseline before first vaccination. The vaccinee samples were drawn from two UK trials, COV001 and COV002, one of which was a single-blind randomized controlled phase 2/3 trial testing AZD1222 (ChAdOx1 nCoV-19) in healthy adults. For TCRbeta chain sequencing, PBMC samples were collected from trial participants at day 0 and at day 28 after the second dose. The CDR3 regions of human TCRbeta chains were analyzed by immunosequencing. As for the original processing: TCRs in the repertoires were compared against a reference library of SARS-CoV-2-specific TCRs that had been generated with the MIRA antigen-specificity platform. Breadth was defined as the fraction of unique TCRs that were SARS-CoV-2-associated, and depth was defined as the fraction of total T cells that were SARS-CoV-2-associated. Using the MIRA data, each spike-specific TCR was assigned both to the spike region to which the TCR was reactive and to a CD4 or CD8 class. Log10-transformed breadth and depth values were compared by one-way ANOVA with Sidak's multiple comparisons tests. The clones in this table, taken by TCRdb from immuneACCESS, are in-frame only. Not every clone is retained; where verified, under half of the shortfall comes from an unresolved V gene, and the cause of the rest is unknown. The V and J calls and the clone size are those of that table, but D and trimming were determined from the DNA. The sample table records around 140,000 clones; around nine tenths of these occur just once. Approximately 1.7% of the sample is taken by the ten largest.

The sequencing here drew on peripheral blood, taken on day 0 of AZD1222 vaccination. This sequence was found in an adult in good health. The chain joins TRBV30 to TRBJ2-7; 8 bases in between match TRBD2. The CDR3 amino acid sequence is: CAWSVLAGRRAYEQYF. The bases are TGTGCCTGGAGTGTCCTAGCGGGCCGAAGGGCCTACGAGCAGTACTTC.